The 5 T cell receptor beta chains listed next were all sequenced from one sample in a study of cytomegalovirus exposure and HLA in healthy donors (dated by TCRdb to about 2017). Library preparation used the immunoSEQ multiplex PCR assay. In its TCRdb copy, this immuneACCESS table keeps in-frame sequences only and misses some clones. Where compared with another copy, unresolved V genes explain less than half of these, and the others have no known cause. For this sample there are about 200,000 clones; 83% appear just once. The ten largest clones add up to roughly 6% of the sample. Sequenced sample: PBMCs. The receptors were gathered from a woman under 30 in good health and CMV-seronegative.

The gene calls are TRBV15 and TRBJ1-2, with no clear D. Trimming pared 5 bases from V and 5 bases from J, leaving 18 bases between. The CDR3 consists of 15 residues. Germline V gene lookup returns CDR1 LNHNV and CDR2 YYDKDF (reference sequence). Here the CDR3 reads CATSSVQPTRYGYTF. CDR3 DNA sequence: TGTGCCACCAGCTCAGTCCAGCCTACGAGATATGGCTACACCTTC.

The rearrangement uses TRBV18 and TRBJ2-3; the D is unclear. CDR1 KGHSH and CDR2 LQKENI come from the germline V gene. The germline V and J ends were trimmed by 1 base and 3 bases, with 2 bases remaining between them. The CDR3 consists of 12 residues. The CDR3 here is CASSPQTDTQYF. The CDR3 DNA is TGTGCCAGCTCACCACAAACAGATACGCAGTATTTT.

V usage is TRBV5-1 and J usage is TRBJ2-7; D is possibly TRBD1 (6 bases). The CDR3 extends over 13 amino acids. Germline CDR1 reads SGHRS; CDR2 reads YFSETQ. The V end was cut by 3 bases, the J end by 5 bases, with 12 bases between. The CDR3 region is CASSWGTGNEQYF. As DNA, the CDR3 is TGCGCCAGCAGCTGGGGCACAGGGAACGAGCAGTACTTC. The variable domain in full, with the rest retrieved from reference TRBV5-1 and TRBJ2-7, is KAGVTQTPRYLIKTRGQQVTLSCSPISGHRSVSWYQQTPGQGLQFLFEYFSETQRNKGNFPGRFSGRQFSNSRSEMNVSTLELGDSALYLCASSWGTGNEQYFGPGTRLTVT.

This CDR3 reads CASNFPGGETQYF. In DNA, the CDR3 is TGTGCCAGTAATTTCCCGGGAGGCGAGACCCAGTACTTC. This sequence joins TRBV19 and TRBJ2-5, with 7 bases matching TRBD2. V trimming: 7 bases; J trimming: 5 bases; junction bases outside the gene matches: 7. In germline, CDR1 is LNHDA, CDR2 SQIVND (reference sequence). This CDR3 is 13 amino acids long.

This rearrangement joins TRBV6-1 to TRBJ1-5, with unresolved D. The CDR3 is 13 residues long. Trimming took 2 bases from V and 5 from J, leaving 7 bases between them. CDR1 is MNHNS and CDR2 is SASEGT in the germline V gene. The chain's CDR3 is CASSEQQYQPQHF. The CDR3 nucleotides are TGTGCCAGCAGTGAACAACAGTATCAGCCCCAGCATTTT.